The TCR beta chain under discussion was sequenced for a study of cytomegalovirus exposure and HLA in healthy donors. J lost 2 bases, V lost 1 base, and 9 bases had no gene match. Germline V gene sequence: CDR1 MDHEN, CDR2 SYDVKM. The CDR3 runs 18 residues. As to this clone: Its antigen is unknown.

Primers included in the PCR were 60 Vbeta and 13 Jbeta primers. The assay was immunoSEQ multiplex PCR, and TCRdb's table has in-frame clones only and misses some. The profile shows some 100,000 clones, 81% of them singletons. General observations from the study: As a later analysis revealed, most CMV-associated TCR beta chains appeared HLA-restricted. There were a few CMV-associated chains whose specificity for CMV antigens was confirmed in vitro. In a later analysis, compared with equally common non-associated chains, HLA-associated beta chains were more expanded.

The chain uses TRBV28 and TRBJ2-3; TRBD2 matches at 10 bases. The sequenced material came from PBMCs. The receptor comes from a girl aged 2 to 9 in good health and CMV-seropositive. CDR3 residues: CASSLLTASGGFTDTQYF. The CDR3 nucleotides are TGTGCCAGCAGTTTATTGACGGCTAGCGGGGGATTCACAGATACGCAGTATTTT.